This T cell receptor beta chain was identified in a study of shared clonotypes between healthy human individuals. Clones were read by immunoSEQ multiplex PCR, and TCRdb kept only the in-frame ones, dropping some. The sample lists millions of clones, about 95% occurring once. Deletions cut 3 bases from V and 2 bases from J, with 14 bases between. This CDR3 is built from 15 residues. CDR1 is MNHEY, CDR2 SMNVEV, per germline (reference sequence). Naive CD8 populations comprised CD45RO-negative cells positively selected for CCR7, excluding terminally differentiated effector memory CD45RA+ cells. Every one of the donors was a Caucasian adult that lived in Nashville, Tennessee.

The chain joins TRBV27 to TRBJ2-7, with D perhaps matching TRBD2 (5 bases). The receptor was isolated from a man aged 18 to 29 in good health. Sequenced material: naive CD8+ T cells sorted from blood. The CDR3 loop reads CASSFLASRPYEQYF. CDR3 nucleotide sequence: TGTGCCAGCAGTTTCTTAGCTAGCCGTCCCTACGAGCAGTACTTC.